This T cell receptor beta chain is from a study of T cell responses to AZD1222 COVID-19 vaccine listed by TCRdb under 2021. With respect to the entire study: Because spike-specific TCR depth and breadth did not differ between the two schedules, AZD1222 recipients who got a second dose at roughly 4 weeks were pooled with those who got a second dose at roughly 12 weeks. Enrollment into the trials was organized by age into subgroups of 18-55, 56-69 and 70-plus years, and those subgroups contained about 160, 30 and 59 TCR-sequenced participants, respectively. A total of over 230 trial participants underwent TCR sequencing, of whom approximately 200 had received two doses of AZD1222 and 26 had received two doses of the MenACWY control vaccine.

The CDR3 regions of human TCRbeta chains were subjected to immunosequencing. Concerning the study's data processing: Repertoire TCRs were checked for matches against a reference library of SARS-CoV-2-specific TCRs that had been generated using the MIRA antigen-specificity platform. Breadth was defined as the fraction of unique TCRs that were SARS-CoV-2-associated, and depth was defined as the fraction of total T cells that were SARS-CoV-2-associated. Each spike-specific TCR was assigned to its reactive spike region and to a CD4 or CD8 class using the MIRA data. Log10-transformed breadth and depth values were compared by one-way ANOVA with Sidak's multiple comparisons tests. TCRdb took this table from immuneACCESS and kept in-frame rearrangements with V and J called. Such tables lack part of the clones; where checked against another copy, unresolved V genes explain under half of the gap, and the rest is unexplained. Clone size and V and J calls were adopted from that table, with D and trimming inferred from the DNA. This sample gives roughly 140,000 clones in total; about 90% of them show up just once. Around 5% of the sample lies in the top ten.

The investigation overall reported the following: Reportedly, almost half of the unique spike-specific TCRs recognized epitopes lying outside the regions that are mutated in the B.1.351 and B.1.1.7 variants. Vaccine-associated CD4 TCRs spanned the whole spike protein, with dominant responses in regions 160-218 and 743-854. Participants were mostly white British, with more females than males. The authors suggested clonal diversity may have been underestimated. In the small 56-69-year group, the increase in depth fell short of significance, most likely because of low power. Because no samples from the day 14 peak response were available, repertoires could be characterized only after the peak T cell response. A significant rise in spike-specific TCR breadth and depth was observed after two AZD1222 doses relative to day 0 and relative to MenACWY recipients. Only five or six AZD1222 recipients were SARS-CoV-2 seropositive at baseline, limiting conclusions about previously exposed vaccinees.

The sample's time point label is to be understood as: baseline before first vaccination. Vaccinee samples came from UK trials COV001 and COV002, including a single-blind randomized controlled phase 2/3 trial of AZD1222 (ChAdOx1 nCoV-19) in healthy adults. For TCRbeta chain sequencing, PBMC samples were collected from trial participants at day 0 and at day 28 after the second dose. CDR1 and CDR2 are drawn from the germline V gene: SGHTA, FQGNSA. V and J are truncated by 2 bases and 1 base respectively, leaving an intervening sequence of 6 bases. The CDR3 spans 13 residues, from the cysteine through the phenylalanine. The kept DNA is CDR3 alone, 39 bases in frame from the first base. To note about this clone: Its antigen is currently not known. No base qualities exist here, and no much larger clone lies one base off it.

This receptor was taken from an adult in good health. The chain uses TRBV7-2 and TRBJ2-7, with no reliable assignment of the D segment. The specimen comprised peripheral blood, sampled on day 0 of AZD1222 vaccination. The CDR3 is CASSLTISYEQYF. In nucleotides, the sequence is TGTGCCAGCAGCTTAACCATTTCCTACGAGCAGTACTTC.